The rows below give T cell receptor beta chains drawn from one sample of a study of blood T cell repertoires in COVID-19. The assay was immunoSEQ multiplex PCR, and TCRdb's table has in-frame clones only and misses some. The data contain around 130,000 clones, around 84% of them seen just once; the ten biggest clones take up about 18%. Input material: peripheral blood. Every receptor here comes from a woman aged 80 or over with acute or convalescent COVID-19. Both conserved end residues are part of each CDR3. Fields, in order: V gene, J gene, clone size, D gene, CDR3 DNA, CDR3 protein. D genes are given only for firm matches. Expanded clones are given a class, and other clones once, few, many or no size at all.

V gene: TRBV4-3; J gene: TRBJ1-6; clone size: NA; D gene: NA; CDR3 DNA: TGCGCCAGCAGCCAAGATCCCGGGTCACCCCTCCACTTT; CDR3 protein: CASSQDPGSPLHF
V gene: TRBV7-9; J gene: TRBJ2-5; clone size: NA; D gene: TRBD2; CDR3 DNA: TGTGCCAGCAGTTCAAAACCGGGACTAGCGGGAGTACAAGAGACCCAGTACTTC; CDR3 protein: CASSSKPGLAGVQETQYF
V gene: TRBV7-7; J gene: TRBJ2-1; clone size: NA; D gene: TRBD2; CDR3 DNA: TGTGCTAGCAGTCCCCTGCGGGGAGGGTCCTACAATGAGCAGTTCTTC; CDR3 protein: CASSPLRGGSYNEQFF
V gene: TRBV18; J gene: TRBJ1-5; clone size: NA; D gene: TRBD1; CDR3 DNA: TGTGCCAGCTCACCCGGACAGGGGTATCAGCCCCAGCATTTT; CDR3 protein: CASSPGQGYQPQHF
V gene: TRBV7-9; J gene: TRBJ1-1; clone size: NA; D gene: TRBD1; CDR3 DNA: TGTGCCAGCAGGCGAGGGACAGCCAACACTGAAGCTTTCTTT; CDR3 protein: CASRRGTANTEAFF
V gene: TRBV7-2; J gene: TRBJ2-1; clone size: NA; D gene: NA; CDR3 DNA: TGTGCCAGCAGCTTAGTTCCGGTCGATAATGAGCAGTTCTTC; CDR3 protein: CASSLVPVDNEQFF
V gene: TRBV6-5; J gene: TRBJ1-1; clone size: NA; D gene: NA; CDR3 DNA: TGTGCCAGCTGGGGGGGACGGAACACTGAAGCTTTCTTT; CDR3 protein: CASWGGRNTEAFF
V gene: TRBV3-1/TRBV3-2; J gene: TRBJ1-4; clone size: NA; D gene: NA; CDR3 DNA: TGTGCCAGCAGCCCCCCGGTTGTTGAAAAACTGTTTTTT; CDR3 protein: CASSPPVVEKLFF
V gene: TRBV24-1; J gene: TRBJ2-5; clone size: NA; D gene: TRBD2; CDR3 DNA: TGTGCCACCAGTGATCCCCGGGCTAGCGGGAGTGGAGAGACCCAGTACTTC; CDR3 protein: CATSDPRASGSGETQYF
V gene: TRBV7-2; J gene: TRBJ2-7; clone size: NA; D gene: TRBD2; CDR3 DNA: TGTGCCAGCAGCCTGCCCGGACTAGCGCCAGACGAGCAGTACTTC; CDR3 protein: CASSLPGLAPDEQYF
V gene: TRBV7-2; J gene: TRBJ1-4; clone size: NA; D gene: NA; CDR3 DNA: TGTGCCAGCAGTTCCCTTGCGCGGGAATTGGCCGAAAAACTGTTTTTT; CDR3 protein: CASSSLARELAEKLFF
V gene: TRBV11-2; J gene: TRBJ2-7; clone size: NA; D gene: NA; CDR3 DNA: TGTGCCAGCAGCCTAGGGCCCGAGCAGTACTTC; CDR3 protein: CASSLGPEQYF
V gene: TRBV7-9; J gene: TRBJ1-2; clone size: NA; D gene: TRBD1; CDR3 DNA: TGTGCCAGCAGCTTAGAGGGGGCAAGTGGCTACACCTTC; CDR3 protein: CASSLEGASGYTF
V gene: TRBV5-6; J gene: TRBJ1-1; clone size: few; D gene: NA; CDR3 DNA: TGTGCCAGCAGCTTCCGAGCGGGAGAAGCTTTCTTT; CDR3 protein: CASSFRAGEAFF
V gene: TRBV4-1; J gene: TRBJ2-7; clone size: few; D gene: TRBD2; CDR3 DNA: TGCGCCAGCAGCCAAGAGACTAGCGGGAGTTCCGAGCAGTACTTC; CDR3 protein: CASSQETSGSSEQYF
V gene: TRBV5-1; J gene: TRBJ2-5; clone size: NA; D gene: TRBD1; CDR3 DNA: TGCGCCAGCAGAATCGGGACAGCCCAAGAGACCCAGTACTTC; CDR3 protein: CASRIGTAQETQYF
V gene: TRBV5-1; J gene: TRBJ1-1; clone size: NA; D gene: NA; CDR3 DNA: TGCGCCAGCAGCTTGGGGGACATTACTGGAACTTTCTTT; CDR3 protein: CASSLGDITGTFF
V gene: TRBV27; J gene: TRBJ1-1; clone size: few; D gene: NA; CDR3 DNA: TGTGCCAGCAGTCAGGGGACGGCGAACACTGAAGCTTTCTTT; CDR3 protein: CASSQGTANTEAFF
V gene: TRBV30; J gene: TRBJ1-1; clone size: NA; D gene: NA; CDR3 DNA: TGTGCCTGGAGAGTACAGGGCATGAACACTGAAGCTTTCTTT; CDR3 protein: CAWRVQGMNTEAFF
V gene: TRBV18; J gene: TRBJ1-3; clone size: NA; D gene: NA; CDR3 DNA: TGTGCCAGCTCACTAACCGGGACTCTATCTGGAAACACCATATATTTT; CDR3 protein: CASSLTGTLSGNTIYF
V gene: TRBV30; J gene: TRBJ1-2; clone size: NA; D gene: TRBD1; CDR3 DNA: TGTGCCTGGAGCGACGGTAACAGGGGGCCCGGTGGCTACACCTTC; CDR3 protein: CAWSDGNRGPGGYTF
V gene: TRBV6-5; J gene: TRBJ1-6; clone size: NA; D gene: NA; CDR3 DNA: TGTGCCAGCAGCCCCACGGACGGGGGAGGTTCACCCCCCCACTTT; CDR3 protein: CASSPTDGGGSPPHF
V gene: TRBV5-6; J gene: TRBJ2-7; clone size: NA; D gene: TRBD2; CDR3 DNA: TGTGCCAGCAGCTTAGCTAGCGGGAGTTCCTACGAGCAGTACTTC; CDR3 protein: CASSLASGSSYEQYF
V gene: TRBV29-1; J gene: TRBJ1-1; clone size: NA; D gene: NA; CDR3 DNA: TGCAGCGTTGAAGGAGGCCAGGAGGCTGAAGCTTTCTTT; CDR3 protein: CSVEGGQEAEAFF
V gene: TRBV3-1/TRBV3-2; J gene: TRBJ1-4; clone size: NA; D gene: TRBD1; CDR3 DNA: TGTGCCAGCAGCCCGCGACAGGGCTCTAATGAAAAACTGTTTTTT; CDR3 protein: CASSPRQGSNEKLFF
V gene: TRBV2; J gene: TRBJ1-1; clone size: many; D gene: NA; CDR3 DNA: TGTGCCAGCACCAGACAGGAACGAGCTGAAGCTTTCTTT; CDR3 protein: CASTRQERAEAFF
V gene: TRBV11-2; J gene: TRBJ2-3; clone size: NA; D gene: TRBD2; CDR3 DNA: TGTGCCAGCAGCTTGCTAGCGGGACTGAGCACAGATACGCAGTATTTT; CDR3 protein: CASSLLAGLSTDTQYF
V gene: TRBV30; J gene: TRBJ1-2; clone size: NA; D gene: NA; CDR3 DNA: TGTGCCTGGAGTCGATCGGCCCTGCGGGGCTACACCTTC; CDR3 protein: CAWSRSALRGYTF
V gene: TRBV5-1; J gene: TRBJ2-3; clone size: NA; D gene: NA; CDR3 DNA: TGCGCCAGCAGCCCGGGGAGGAGCACAGATACGCAGTATTTT; CDR3 protein: CASSPGRSTDTQYF
V gene: TRBV5-1; J gene: TRBJ1-5; clone size: few; D gene: NA; CDR3 DNA: TGCGCCAGCAGCTTGGTGGGAGGGACCCAGCCCCAGCATTTT; CDR3 protein: CASSLVGGTQPQHF
V gene: TRBV20-1; J gene: TRBJ1-3; clone size: NA; D gene: NA; CDR3 DNA: TGCAGTGCTAGTACATCCTCTGGAAACACCATATATTTT; CDR3 protein: CSASTSSGNTIYF
V gene: TRBV6-2/TRBV6-3; J gene: TRBJ2-1; clone size: NA; D gene: TRBD2; CDR3 DNA: TGTGCCAGCAGCCCTCTTAAGGGCGGGGGGCCCAGCTCCTACAATGAGCAGTTCTTC; CDR3 protein: CASSPLKGGGPSSYNEQFF
V gene: TRBV3-1/TRBV3-2; J gene: TRBJ2-1; clone size: NA; D gene: TRBD2; CDR3 DNA: TGTGCCAGCAGCCATCCGAACGGGACTAGCGGGAGGGCCTGGGGTTCCCCCAATGAGCAGTTCTTC; CDR3 protein: CASSHPNGTSGRAWGSPNEQFF
V gene: TRBV19; J gene: TRBJ1-5; clone size: NA; D gene: NA; CDR3 DNA: TGTGCCAGTAGTCTCTTATATAGCAATCAGCCCCAGCATTTT; CDR3 protein: CASSLLYSNQPQHF
V gene: TRBV7-2; J gene: TRBJ1-5; clone size: NA; D gene: NA; CDR3 DNA: TGTGCCAGCAGCTTAGTAGGCGCGGTACAGCCCCAGCATTTT; CDR3 protein: CASSLVGAVQPQHF
V gene: TRBV6-5; J gene: TRBJ2-7; clone size: NA; D gene: NA; CDR3 DNA: TGTGCCAGCAGACCGGGACAATTCTACGAGCAGTACTTC; CDR3 protein: CASRPGQFYEQYF
V gene: TRBV30; J gene: TRBJ2-5; clone size: NA; D gene: NA; CDR3 DNA: TGTGCCTGGAGCTTGTGGGAGTGGGAGACCCAGTACTTC; CDR3 protein: CAWSLWEWETQYF
V gene: TRBV7-8; J gene: TRBJ2-1; clone size: few; D gene: TRBD1; CDR3 DNA: TGTGCCAGCAGCAACAGGGGTAGGGATGAGCAGTTCTTC; CDR3 protein: CASSNRGRDEQFF
V gene: TRBV7-9; J gene: TRBJ1-5; clone size: NA; D gene: NA; CDR3 DNA: TGTGCCAGCAGCCGTCAGGGTGATCAGCCCCAGCATTTT; CDR3 protein: CASSRQGDQPQHF
V gene: TRBV5-6; J gene: TRBJ1-5; clone size: NA; D gene: NA; CDR3 DNA: TGTGCCAGCAGCTCGGACGGGAGATGGGGGCAGCCCCAGCATTTT; CDR3 protein: CASSSDGRWGQPQHF
V gene: TRBV9; J gene: TRBJ1-3; clone size: NA; D gene: NA; CDR3 DNA: TGTGCCAGCAGTGGCTTACAGGGCTCTTCCTCTGGAAACACCATATATTTT; CDR3 protein: CASSGLQGSSSGNTIYF
V gene: TRBV19; J gene: TRBJ2-2; clone size: NA; D gene: NA; CDR3 DNA: TGTGCCAGTAGTATCATTCAGGGGATCGTCTCCGGGGAGCTGTTTTTT; CDR3 protein: CASSIIQGIVSGELFF
V gene: TRBV7-9; J gene: TRBJ2-7; clone size: NA; D gene: TRBD1; CDR3 DNA: TGTGCCAGCAGCTTAGCCGGGACAGGCTCCTACGAGCAGTACTTC; CDR3 protein: CASSLAGTGSYEQYF